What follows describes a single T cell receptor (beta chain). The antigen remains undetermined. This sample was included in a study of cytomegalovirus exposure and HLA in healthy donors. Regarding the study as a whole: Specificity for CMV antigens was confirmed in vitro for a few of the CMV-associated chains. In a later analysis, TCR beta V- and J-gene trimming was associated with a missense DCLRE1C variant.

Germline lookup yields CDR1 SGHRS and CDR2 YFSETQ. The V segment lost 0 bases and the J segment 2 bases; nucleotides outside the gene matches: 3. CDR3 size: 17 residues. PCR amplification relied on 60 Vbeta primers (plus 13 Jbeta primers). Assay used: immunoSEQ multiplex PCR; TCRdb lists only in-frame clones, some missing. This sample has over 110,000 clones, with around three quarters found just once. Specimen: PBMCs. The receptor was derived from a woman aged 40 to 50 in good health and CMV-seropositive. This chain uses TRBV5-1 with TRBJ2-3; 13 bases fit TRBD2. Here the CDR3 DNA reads TGCGCCAGCAGCTTGGGGACTAGCGGGAGTCTCACAGATACGCAGTATTTT. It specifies CASSLGTSGSLTDTQYF.